A selection of T cell receptor beta chains follows, all from one sample in a study of T-cell reconstitution after alpha-beta-depleted transplantation in children. TCRdb processed the PCR reads anew with MiXCR; each CDR3 protein has one entry. The sample lists over 100,000 distinct CDR3 sequences; 10% to 13% were seen once. This material consisted of PBMCs, taken before TCRalphabeta/CD19-depleted stem cell transplant. All receptors derive from a boy aged 2 to 10 with acute lymphoblastic leukemia, due to receive a stem cell transplant. CDR3s include the opening cysteine and the closing phenylalanine or tryptophan. D genes are given only for firm matches. Size is omitted from some rows. Given values are once, few, many or a class for expanded clones.

CDR3	DNA	D	V	J	size
CSARRLVPGNEQYF	TGCAGTGCTAGGAGACTAGTTCCGGGGAACGAGCAGTACTTC	-	TRBV20-1	TRBJ2-7	few
CASSAGFGVLNYGYTF	TGCGCCAGCAGCGCGGGGTTTGGGGTACTTAACTATGGCTACACCTTC	-	TRBV5-1	TRBJ1-2	-
CASSLGDEKLFF	TGTGCCAGCAGTCTCGGGGATGAAAAACTGTTTTTT	-	TRBV6-6	TRBJ1-4	-
CASSIGRAADTQYF	TGTGCCAGTAGTATTGGAAGAGCGGCAGATACGCAGTATTTT	-	TRBV19	TRBJ2-3	many
CASRKGEDSPLHF	TGCGCCAGCAGGAAGGGGGAGGATTCACCCCTCCACTTT	-	TRBV5-1	TRBJ1-6	few
CASSADGYEQYF	TGTGCCAGCAGCGCTGACGGTTACGAGCAGTACTTC	-	TRBV9	TRBJ2-7	few
CASSPRDRGLTEAFF	TGTGCCAGCAGCCCCCGGGACAGGGGTTTAACTGAAGCTTTCTTT	TRBD1	TRBV7-8	TRBJ1-1	-
CSVEGQGAGYTF	TGCAGCGTTGAAGGACAGGGGGCCGGCTACACCTTC	TRBD1	TRBV29-1	TRBJ1-2	few
CASSYGTQTYNEQFF	TGTGCCAGCAGTTACGGGACCCAAACCTACAATGAGCAGTTCTTC	-	TRBV6-5	TRBJ2-1	few
CASSGDGSYEQYF	TGTGCCAGCAGTGGGGACGGCTCCTACGAGCAGTACTTC	-	TRBV25-1	TRBJ2-7	once
CASMRTGVMIDTQYF	TGCGCCAGCATGCGGACAGGGGTTATGATAGATACGCAGTATTTT	TRBD1	TRBV5-1	TRBJ2-3	many
CASSPGTSGIRSYNEQFF	TGTGCCAGCAGCCCAGGGACTAGCGGGATAAGGTCCTACAATGAGCAGTTCTTC	TRBD2	TRBV3-1	TRBJ2-1	few
CASSQSEAYGYTF	TGTGCCAGCAGCCAATCAGAGGCCTATGGCTACACCTTC	-	TRBV3-1	TRBJ1-2	few
CASSFGPLVTDTQYF	TGTGCCAGCAGTTTCGGCCCGCTAGTAACAGATACGCAGTATTTT	-	TRBV28	TRBJ2-3	-
CASSLGQARGYGYTF	TGTGCCAGCAGCTTAGGACAAGCCCGTGGCTATGGCTACACCTTC	-	TRBV7-9	TRBJ1-2	many
CASRATGELFF	TGCGCCAGCAGAGCGACCGGGGAGCTGTTTTTT	-	TRBV5-1	TRBJ2-2	-
CASSQDRGQAKNIQYF	TGCGCCAGCAGCCAGGACAGGGGGCAAGCCAAAAACATTCAGTACTTC	TRBD1	TRBV5-1	TRBJ2-4	few
CASSLAREAGELFF	TGCGCCAGCAGCTTGGCTAGGGAAGCCGGGGAGCTGTTTTTT	-	TRBV5-1	TRBJ2-2	-
CASSLGGVGDEQYF	TGCGCCAGCAGCTTAGGGGGCGTGGGCGACGAGCAGTACTTC	TRBD1	TRBV5-1	TRBJ2-7	few
CSAWTELSSYNSPLRF	TGCAGTGCGTGGACAGAACTTAGCTCCTATAATTCACCCCTCCGCTTT	-	TRBV20-1	TRBJ1-6	-
CSARLFTGNNQPQHF	TGCAGTGCTAGACTGTTTACAGGAAACAATCAGCCCCAGCATTTT	-	TRBV20-1	TRBJ1-5	few
CASSAGHSTDTQYF	TGCGCCAGCAGCGCCGGACACAGCACAGATACGCAGTATTTT	-	TRBV5-1	TRBJ2-3	many
CSVIFSQLGIQYF	TGCAGCGTAATCTTTTCGCAATTGGGCATTCAGTACTTC	-	TRBV29-1	TRBJ2-4	few
CASSSLTSYEQYF	TGTGCCAGCAGTTCACTGACTAGTTACGAGCAGTACTTC	-	TRBV12-3/TRBV12-4	TRBJ2-7	many
CASSRQDDGYTF	TGCGCCAGCAGCAGACAGGACGATGGCTACACCTTC	-	TRBV5-1	TRBJ1-2	-
CSVEEFHSSSYEQYF	TGCAGCGTTGAAGAGTTCCACTCGAGCTCCTACGAGCAGTACTTC	-	TRBV29-1	TRBJ2-7	-
CASSVRLAENTGELFF	TGTGCCAGCAGTGTCCGACTAGCGGAAAACACCGGGGAGCTGTTTTTT	TRBD2	TRBV6-2/TRBV6-3	TRBJ2-2	few
CASSLYGSSTDTQYF	TGTGCCAGCAGCTTATACGGAAGCAGCACAGATACGCAGTATTTT	-	TRBV7-3	TRBJ2-3	many
CASNGRPNGYTF	TGTGCCAGCAACGGACGGCCGAATGGCTACACCTTC	-	TRBV6-5	TRBJ1-2	few